Each of the 8 T cell receptor beta chains below was sequenced from the same sample in a study of OX40 agonist ivuxolimab in advanced cancers. Using immunoSEQ multiplex PCR, the repertoire was profiled, and TCRdb retains in-frame clones only, with some absent. The data show some 86,000 clones, roughly 94% seen once. Source: CD4+ or CD8+ T cells sorted from blood, taken in a trial of the OX40 agonist ivuxolimab. All receptors derive from an adult with an advanced solid tumor such as melanoma, head and neck, liver or kidney cancer.

The J gene is TRBJ2-2, the V gene TRBV15; 9 nucleotides agree with TRBD1. Per germline, CDR1 LNHNV and CDR2 YYDKDF (reference sequence). Losses at the gene ends were 4 bases for V and 4 bases for J; bases not matched to a gene: 4. The CDR3 runs 15 residues. CDR3 DNA: TGTGCCACCAGCATCGGGGACAGGGTCACCGGGGAGCTGTTTTTT. Its protein product is CATSIGDRVTGELFF.

Concerning this clone itself: Other nucleotide sequences in the sample specify the same CDR3. The J gene is TRBJ1-1, the V gene TRBV5-6; possibly TRBD1 for D (5 bases). Germline V gene lookup returns CDR1 SGHDT and CDR2 YYEEEE. Trimming took off 0 bases at V and 2 bases at J, with 8 bases between the two ends. The CDR3 is 14 amino acids. This CDR3 is CASSLAGGNTEAFF. CDR3 bases: TGTGCCAGCAGCTTGGCCGGGGGAAACACTGAAGCTTTCTTT.

This clone was recorded only once. The rearrangement uses TRBV7-9 and TRBJ2-3, with D possibly being TRBD2 (6 bases). Germline values: CDR1 SEHNR, CDR2 FQNEAQ (reference sequence). Trimming left V 5 bases short and J 8 bases short, with 23 bases between. CDR3 length: 16 residues. CDR3 residues: CASSLFIPPAGFTQYF. The CDR3 region has the DNA TGTGCCAGCAGCCTATTTATCCCCCCAGCGGGTTTTACGCAGTATTTT. The variable domain in full, with the rest retrieved from reference TRBV7-9 and TRBJ2-3, is DTGVSQNPRHKITKRGQNVTFRCDPISEHNRLYWYRQTLGQGPEFLTYFQNEAQLEKSRLLSDRFSAERPKGSFSTLEIQRTEQGDSAMYLCASSLFIPPAGFTQYFGPGTRLTVL.

The CDR3 nucleotides are TGTGCCAGCAGCGCGACAGGGGTTCATTTGGAGACCCAGTACTTC. This sequence encodes CASSATGVHLETQYF. This chain links TRBV11-1 with TRBJ2-5; the match to TRBD1 covers 8 bases. Germline-derived CDR1 and CDR2 are SGHAT and FQDESV (reference sequence). Trimming removed 5 bases from V and 5 bases from J; junction bases left unmatched: 10. The CDR3 extends over 15 amino acids.

This chain uses TRBV28 with TRBJ2-7; D not resolved. The CDR3 is made up of 15 amino acids. Germline CDR1 is MDHEN and CDR2 is SYDVKM. V lost 6 bases, J lost 4 bases, and 19 bases lay in between. CDR3 nucleotide sequence: TGTGCCAGCAGCGCTGGGATGGGCAATAAGTACGAGCAGTACTTC. Its protein product is CASSAGMGNKYEQYF.

This clone was counted a few times. The J gene is TRBJ1-6, the V gene TRBV7-6; D gene uncertain. Trimming took 0 bases from V and 9 from J, leaving 6 bases between them. This CDR3 region has 13 residues. CDR1 and CDR2 from the germline V gene are SGHVS and FNYEAQ. The CDR3 bases are TGTGCCAGCAGCTTAGCGCCTGCTTCACCCCTCCACTTT. It codes for CASSLAPASPLHF.

CDR3 sequence reads: CASSEVEVVSYNSPLHF. The CDR3 DNA reads TGTGCCAGCAGTGAAGTCGAGGTAGTATCCTATAATTCACCCCTCCACTTT. The chain carries TRBV6-1 and TRBJ1-6; D is unresolved. CDR1 MNHNS and CDR2 SASEGT come from the germline V gene. Trimming removed 1 base from V and 1 base from J, with 11 bases in between. The CDR3 is made up of 17 amino acids.

The chain employs TRBV9 and TRBJ2-1; perhaps D is TRBD1 or TRBD2 (5 bases each). The germline V gene encodes CDR1 SGDLS and CDR2 YYNGEE. Trimming pared 4 bases from V and 0 bases from J, leaving 20 bases between. The CDR3 sequence is 18 residues long. DNA of the CDR3: TGTGCCAGCAGCCCCCCAGGGACCCCCTTGAGCTCCTACAATGAGCAGTTCTTC. Protein product: CASSPPGTPLSSYNEQFF.